What follows are 23 T cell receptor beta chains derived from one specimen sequenced in a study of blood T cell repertoires in COVID-19. Using immunoSEQ multiplex PCR, the repertoire was profiled, and TCRdb retains in-frame clones only, with some absent. The top ten hold approximately 8.9% of the sample, which has fewer than 200,000 clones, 75% to 90% seen once. Sequencing was performed on peripheral blood. Source of these receptors: a woman aged 55-69 years with acute or convalescent COVID-19.

This chain joins TRBV7-9 and TRBJ2-7; perhaps TRBD2 as D (7 bases). This CDR3 has 16 amino acids. The germline V gene has CDR1 SEHNR and CDR2 FQNEAQ (reference sequence). V lost 1 base to trimming and J lost 1 base, with 14 bases between them. CDR3 region: CASSLEGRGASYEQYF. Here the CDR3 DNA reads TGTGCCAGCAGCTTAGAGGGTCGGGGGGCTTCCTACGAGCAGTACTTC.

The chain has TRBV28 and TRBJ2-1, with 15 bases lining up with TRBD2. V lost 3 bases, J lost 1 base, and 16 bases stayed unmatched. CDR3 length: 22 amino acids. The germline V gene has CDR1 MDHEN and CDR2 SYDVKM. The CDR3 reads CASSFTTPGLAGGYSSYNEQFF. The CDR3 nucleotides are TGTGCCAGCAGTTTTACTACACCGGGACTAGCGGGAGGTTACTCTTCCTACAATGAGCAGTTCTTC.

J is TRBJ1-2 and V is TRBV6-6; D gene uncertain. Looked up from germline, CDR1 is MNHNY and CDR2 is SVGAGI (reference sequence). The CDR3 is 15 residues long. V gave up 4 bases and J gave up 1 base, with 13 bases separating them. The CDR3 nucleotides read TGTGCCAGCAGTTCCATTCCGACGGGTAACTATGGCTACACCTTC. Protein product: CASSSIPTGNYGYTF.

This clone was detected only once. The V and J genes are TRBV5-4 and TRBJ2-7; D is possibly TRBD1 (6 bases). Germline V gene data show CDR1 as SGHNT and CDR2 as YYREEE (reference sequence). This CDR3 is built from 13 residues. Trimming cost V 4 bases and J 2 bases, with 10 bases left between them. For the CDR3, the DNA is TGTGCCAGCAGCCAACAGGGAGCCTACGAGCAGTACTTC. Protein: CASSQQGAYEQYF.

This clone was recorded a few times. The V gene is TRBV2, the J gene TRBJ2-7, with 9 nucleotides matching TRBD1. The CDR3 has 13 amino acids. V shed 6 bases and J 6 bases; nucleotides not matched to a gene: 6. Looked up from germline, CDR1 is SNHLY and CDR2 is FYNNEI. Here the CDR3 reads CASRQGTGREQYV. In nucleotides, the CDR3 is TGTGCCAGCAGACAAGGGACAGGGCGCGAGCAGTACGTC.

This CDR3 reads CASWGRTSNSPLHF. In nucleotides, the CDR3 is TGTGCCAGCTGGGGGCGGACTTCCAATTCACCCCTCCACTTT. The chain recombines TRBV19 with TRBJ1-6, with D possibly matching TRBD1 (6 bases). Trimming shortened V by 9 bases and J by 7 bases, and 16 bases separated the two germline ends. Per germline, CDR1 LNHDA and CDR2 SQIVND (reference sequence). The CDR3 runs to 14 residues.

The V call is TRBV5-1, the J call TRBJ2-3; possible D gene TRBD2, 5 bases. V lost 3 bases and J lost 7, with 18 bases in between. CDR3 length equals 15 residues. Germline CDR1 reads SGHRS; CDR2 reads YFSETQ. CDR3 loop: CASSSREGLGNTQYF. CDR3 sequence (DNA): TGCGCCAGCAGCTCTCGCGAGGGCCTCGGGAATACGCAGTATTTT.

The rearrangement joins TRBV6-5 to TRBJ1-5, with TRBD1 identical over 8 bases. V lost 7 bases, J lost 3 bases, and 8 bases stayed unmatched. The V gene's germline CDR1 is MNHEY and CDR2 SVGAGI. This CDR3 contains 15 residues. In DNA form, the CDR3 reads TGTGCCAGCAACACTCCGGGACAGGTCAATCAGCCCCAGCATTTT. Translating it yields CASNTPGQVNQPQHF.

The gene calls are TRBV30 and TRBJ2-3; 9 bases are a match to TRBD2. CDR1 GTSNPN and CDR2 SVGIG come from the germline V gene (reference sequence). V lost 4 bases, J lost 15 bases, and 8 bases stayed unmatched. The CDR3 contains 11 residues. CDR3 in amino acids: CAWTGGRARYF. DNA of the CDR3: TGTGCCTGGACTGGCGGGAGGGCCAGATATTTT.

A single count supports this clone. This chain joins TRBV11-2 and TRBJ1-2, with D unclear. Trimming cost V 2 bases and J 6 bases, with 10 bases left between them. The CDR3 extends over 13 amino acids. Looked up from germline, CDR1 is SGHAT and CDR2 is FQNNGV. The CDR3, as DNA: TGTGCCAGCAGCTTACAGGTTGACGATGGCTACACCTTC. Encoded protein: CASSLQVDDGYTF.

CDR3 in amino acids: CASSLSSGRLEQFF. For the CDR3, the DNA is TGTGCCAGCAGCCTCTCTAGCGGGAGGCTTGAGCAGTTCTTC. V is TRBV3-1 (or the pseudogene TRBV3-2) and J is TRBJ2-1; TRBD2 matches 11 bases. There are 14 residues in the CDR3. V trimming: 4 bases; J trimming: 9 bases; junction bases outside the gene matches: 5. Germline V CDR1 and CDR2: LGHDT, YNNKEL (reference sequence).

This chain links TRBV28 with TRBJ1-5; the match to TRBD1 covers 7 bases. The CDR3 runs 14 residues. With 5 bases clipped from V and 5 bases from J, the junction kept 6 bases outside the gene matches. CDR1 is MDHEN and CDR2 is SYDVKM in the germline V gene. DNA of the CDR3: TGTGCCAGCAGTCCTAGGACAGGATATCAGCCCCAGCATTTT. Translated: CASSPRTGYQPQHF.

The rearrangement links TRBV19 to TRBJ1-5; no definite D call. The CDR3 is made up of 15 amino acids. Trimming shortened V by 7 bases and J by 7 bases, and 20 bases separated the two germline ends. Looked up from germline, CDR1 is LNHDA and CDR2 is SQIVND (reference sequence). The CDR3 DNA sequence: TGTGCCAGTAACTCCCCGGTAGGAGTACGACAGCCCCAGCATTTT. This sequence encodes CASNSPVGVRQPQHF.

The chain couples TRBV9 to TRBJ1-5; perhaps TRBD1 as D (5 bases). Germline V CDR1 and CDR2: SGDLS, YYNGEE. The V gene lost 4 bases and the J gene lost 6 bases, with 14 bases spanning the gap. The CDR3 is made up of 14 amino acids. The CDR3 here is CASSLGGVGQPQHF. Here the CDR3 DNA reads TGTGCCAGCAGCCTCGGGGGGGTCGGTCAGCCCCAGCATTTT.

This clone appeared a single time. This chain joins TRBV11-2 and TRBJ1-3, with 10 bases fitting TRBD1. Per the germline V gene, CDR1 is SGHAT and CDR2 is FQNNGV. The CDR3 has 15 amino acids. After removal of 5 bases from V and 4 bases from J, the junction contained 5 bases not matched to a gene. CDR3 protein: CASSLGQGRGNTIYF. The CDR3 nucleotides are TGTGCCAGCAGCCTGGGACAGGGGAGGGGAAACACCATATATTTT. The variable domain in full, with the rest retrieved from reference TRBV11-2 and TRBJ1-3, is EAGVAQSPRYKIIEKRQSVAFWCNPISGHATLYWYQQILGQGPKLLIQFQNNGVVDDSQLPKDRFSAERLKGVDSTLKIQPAKLEDSAVYLCASSLGQGRGNTIYFGEGSWLTVV.

This chain links TRBV2 with TRBJ1-6; D gene ambiguous. This CDR3 is 15 amino acids long. Trimming stripped 6 bases from V and 3 bases from J, with 12 bases between. Germline CDR1 is SNHLY and CDR2 is FYNNEI. The CDR3 loop is CASRELLIYNSPLHF. The DNA for the CDR3 is TGTGCCAGCAGAGAACTGCTAATCTATAATTCACCCCTCCACTTT.

The chain has TRBV5-4 and TRBJ2-1; 9 bases agree with TRBD2. The CDR3 sequence is 15 residues long. CDR1 and CDR2 from the germline V gene are SGHNT and YYREEE (reference sequence). J lost 7 bases, V lost 2 bases, and 7 bases had no gene match. Here the CDR3 DNA reads TGTGCCAGCAGCTTACTTAGCGGGAGTTGGAATGAGCAGTTCTTC. It is translated as CASSLLSGSWNEQFF.

The genes are TRBV5-1 and TRBJ1-1; a weak D match, TRBD1 (6 bases). CDR3 length: 14 residues. Between the trimmed V and J ends, which lost 4 bases and 0 bases, there was a span of 10 bases. The V gene's germline CDR1 is SGHRS and CDR2 YFSETQ. CDR3 nucleotide sequence: TGCGCCAGCAGCCGGGACACTGTGAACACTGAAGCTTTCTTT. This codes for CASSRDTVNTEAFF.

The chain has TRBV29-1 and TRBJ1-3; TRBD1 is a possible D gene (5 bases). V shed 5 bases and J shed 0 bases, with 11 bases lying between them. The germline V gene has CDR1 SQVTM and CDR2 ANQGSEA. The CDR3 is made up of 14 amino acids. The CDR3 region is CSVSQGSSGNTIYF. CDR3 bases: TGCAGCGTTTCCCAGGGTAGCTCTGGAAACACCATATATTTT. Complete variable domain (other parts from reference TRBV29-1 and TRBJ1-3): SAVISQKPSRDICQRGTSLTIQCQVDSQVTMMFWYRQQPGQSLTLIATANQGSEATYESGFVIDKFPISRPNLTFSTLTVSNMSPEDSSIYLCSVSQGSSGNTIYFGEGSWLTVV.

The chain recombines TRBV11-3 with TRBJ1-2; tentatively, D is TRBD1 (6 bases). V lost 5 bases to trimming and J lost 8 bases, with 18 bases between them. The CDR3 covers 14 residues. Germline CDR1 and CDR2: SGHNT and YENEEA. The CDR3 region is CASSPTRGAGGYTF. CDR3 bases: TGTGCCAGCAGCCCCACCCGGGGGGCAGGAGGCTACACCTTC.

This clone was found once. The V and J genes are TRBV5-1 and TRBJ2-2; 8 bases are a match to TRBD2. This CDR3 has 15 residues. The germline V gene has CDR1 SGHRS and CDR2 YFSETQ. The trim removed 4 bases at V and 5 bases at J, leaving 7 bases unmatched. The CDR3 loop reads CASSGPGLGTGELFF. DNA of the CDR3: TGCGCCAGCAGCGGGCCGGGACTAGGAACCGGGGAGCTGTTTTTT. The whole variable domain, filled in from reference TRBV5-1 and TRBJ2-2, reads KAGVTQTPRYLIKTRGQQVTLSCSPISGHRSVSWYQQTPGQGLQFLFEYFSETQRNKGNFPGRFSGRQFSNSRSEMNVSTLELGDSALYLCASSGPGLGTGELFFGEGSRLTVL.

The chain carries TRBV5-4 and TRBJ2-3; 7 bases align to TRBD2. Germline CDR1 SGHNT, CDR2 YYREEE (reference sequence). V was pared by 1 base and J by 9 bases, with 2 bases of the junction left unmatched. This CDR3 contains 12 residues. The CDR3 DNA follows: TGTGCCAGCAGCTTGTGGGAGGGGACGCAGTATTTT. It specifies CASSLWEGTQYF.

The gene calls are TRBV28 and TRBJ2-1; 12 nucleotides align to TRBD2. This CDR3 has 15 amino acids. V gave up 5 bases and J gave up 6 bases; unmatched junction bases: 5. The germline gives CDR1 MDHEN, CDR2 SYDVKM. CDR3 nucleotide sequence: TGTGCCAGCAGTCTGACTAGCGGGAGTCTCAATGAGCAGTTCTTC. Translation: CASSLTSGSLNEQFF.